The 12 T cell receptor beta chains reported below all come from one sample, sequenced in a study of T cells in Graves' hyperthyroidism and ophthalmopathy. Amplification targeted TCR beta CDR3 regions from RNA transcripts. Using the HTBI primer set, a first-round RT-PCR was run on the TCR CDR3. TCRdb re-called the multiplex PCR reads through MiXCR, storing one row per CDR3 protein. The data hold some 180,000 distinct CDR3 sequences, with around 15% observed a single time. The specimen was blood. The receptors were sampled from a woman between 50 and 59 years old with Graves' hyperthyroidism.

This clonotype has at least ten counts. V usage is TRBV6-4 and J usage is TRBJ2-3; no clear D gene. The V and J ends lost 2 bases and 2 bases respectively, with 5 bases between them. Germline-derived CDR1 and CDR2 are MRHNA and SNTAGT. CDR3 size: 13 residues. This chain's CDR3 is CASSDRVTDTQYF. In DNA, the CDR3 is TGTGCCAGCAGTGACAGGGTCACAGATACGCAGTATTTT.

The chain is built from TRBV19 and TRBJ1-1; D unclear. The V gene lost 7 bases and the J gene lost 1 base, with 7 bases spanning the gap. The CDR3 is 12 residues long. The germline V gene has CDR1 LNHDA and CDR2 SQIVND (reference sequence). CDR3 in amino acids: CASNLGNTEAFF. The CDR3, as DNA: TGTGCCAGTAATCTAGGGAACACTGAAGCTTTCTTT.

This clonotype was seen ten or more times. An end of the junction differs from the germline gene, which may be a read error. The CDR3 is CASSASQGTQYF. For the CDR3, the DNA is TGTGCCAGCAGCGCGAGTCAAGGGACCCAGTACTTC. V gene TRBV7-9 combines with J gene TRBJ2-5; the D is unclear. The germline V gene encodes CDR1 SEHNR and CDR2 FQNEAQ (reference sequence). CDR3 length equals 12 residues. The complete variable domain, with remaining parts taken from reference TRBV7-9 and TRBJ2-5, reads DTGVSQNPRHKITKRGQNVTFRCDPISEHNRLYWYRQTLGQGPEFLTYFQNEAQLEKSRLLSDRFSAERPKGSFSTLEIQRTEQGDSAMYLCASSASQGTQYFGPGTRLLVL.

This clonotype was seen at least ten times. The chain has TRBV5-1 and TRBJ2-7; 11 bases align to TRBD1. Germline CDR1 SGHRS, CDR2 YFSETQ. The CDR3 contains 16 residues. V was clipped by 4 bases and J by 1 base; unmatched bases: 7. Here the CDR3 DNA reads TGCGCCAGCAGCGGATCCGGGACAGGGGGGTCCTACGAGCAGTACTTC. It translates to CASSGSGTGGSYEQYF.

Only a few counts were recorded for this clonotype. The CDR3 region has the DNA TGTGCCAGCTCACCTCGGAGCGGGGGGTCCTCCTCCGGGTACGAGCAGTACTTC. This sequence encodes CASSPRSGGSSSGYEQYF. V gene TRBV18 combines with J gene TRBJ2-7; TRBD2 matches at 9 bases. The CDR3 runs 18 residues. The J segment lost 4 bases and the V segment lost 3 bases, leaving 16 bases of the junction unmatched. Per the germline V gene, CDR1 is KGHSH and CDR2 is LQKENI.

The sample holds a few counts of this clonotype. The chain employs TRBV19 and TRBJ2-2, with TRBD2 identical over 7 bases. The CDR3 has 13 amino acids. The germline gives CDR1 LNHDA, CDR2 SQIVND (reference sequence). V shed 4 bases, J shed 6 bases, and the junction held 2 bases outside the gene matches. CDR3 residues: CASSRTSPGELFF. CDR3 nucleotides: TGTGCCAGTAGTAGGACTAGTCCCGGGGAGCTGTTTTTT.

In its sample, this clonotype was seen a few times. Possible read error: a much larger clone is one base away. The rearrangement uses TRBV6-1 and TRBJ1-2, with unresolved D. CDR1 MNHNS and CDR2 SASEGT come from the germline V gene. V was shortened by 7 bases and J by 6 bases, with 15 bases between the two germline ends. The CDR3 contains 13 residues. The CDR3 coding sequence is TGTGCCAGCAAATTCAGGAGGCTCAATGGCTACACCTTC. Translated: CASKFRRLNGYTF.

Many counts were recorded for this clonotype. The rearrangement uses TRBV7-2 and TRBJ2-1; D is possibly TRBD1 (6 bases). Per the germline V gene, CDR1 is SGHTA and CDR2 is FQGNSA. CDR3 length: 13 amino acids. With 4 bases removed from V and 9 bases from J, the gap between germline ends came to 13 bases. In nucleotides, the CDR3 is TGTGCCAGCAGCTCCTATCAGGGGACTGAGCAGTTCTTC. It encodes CASSSYQGTEQFF. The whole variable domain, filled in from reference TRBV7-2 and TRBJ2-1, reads GAGVSQSPSNKVTEKGKDVELRCDPISGHTALYWYRQSLGQGLEFLIYFQGNSAPDKSGLPSDRFSAERTGGSVSTLTIQRTQQEDSAVYLCASSSYQGTEQFFGPGTRLTVL.

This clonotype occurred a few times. The CDR3 reads CASSQVGLSGGGTQYF. CDR3 nucleotide sequence: TGTGCCAGCAGCCAAGTGGGACTCTCAGGCGGCGGGACCCAGTACTTC. V and J are TRBV3-1 and TRBJ2-5, with D possibly matching TRBD2 (6 bases). CDR3 length: 16 residues. V dropped 1 base and J dropped 7 bases, with 19 bases sitting between them. Per the germline V gene, CDR1 is LGHDT and CDR2 is YNNKEL (reference sequence).

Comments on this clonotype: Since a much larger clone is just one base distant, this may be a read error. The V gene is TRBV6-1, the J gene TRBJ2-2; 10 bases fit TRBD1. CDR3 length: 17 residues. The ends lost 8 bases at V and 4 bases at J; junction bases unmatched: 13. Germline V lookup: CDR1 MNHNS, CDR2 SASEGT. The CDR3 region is CASGLLGTGALTGELFF. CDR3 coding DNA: TGTGCCAGCGGCCTACTCGGGACAGGGGCTCTCACCGGGGAGCTGTTTTTT.

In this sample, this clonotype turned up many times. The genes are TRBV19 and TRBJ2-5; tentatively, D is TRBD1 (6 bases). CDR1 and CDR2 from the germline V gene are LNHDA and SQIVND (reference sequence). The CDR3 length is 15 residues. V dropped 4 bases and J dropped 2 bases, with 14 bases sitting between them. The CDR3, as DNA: TGTGCCAGTAGTAACCCTTCGACAGGTCAAGAGACCCAGTACTTC. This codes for CASSNPSTGQETQYF.

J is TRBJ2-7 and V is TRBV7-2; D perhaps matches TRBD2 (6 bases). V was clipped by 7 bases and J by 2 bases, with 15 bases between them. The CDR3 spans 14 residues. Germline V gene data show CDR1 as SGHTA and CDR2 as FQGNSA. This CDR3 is CASNPPGTPYEQYF. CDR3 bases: TGTGCCAGCAACCCTCCCGGGACTCCCTACGAGCAGTACTTC. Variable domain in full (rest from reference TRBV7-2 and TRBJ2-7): GAGVSQSPSNKVTEKGKDVELRCDPISGHTALYWYRQSLGQGLEFLIYFQGNSAPDKSGLPSDRFSAERTGGSVSTLTIQRTQQEDSAVYLCASNPPGTPYEQYFGPGTRLTVT.